The sample holds a few counts of the clone carrying this TCR beta chain. Its specificity is not known. CDR3 length: 15 amino acids. The junction had 5 bases not matched to a gene; V was cut back by 1 base and J by 5 bases. In TCRdb, the reads were re-called with MiXCR into one record per CDR3 protein. Of around 62,000 distinct CDR3 sequences detected, about 60% appear once; the ten largest clones hold about 8%. The sample originates from a study of type 1 regulatory T cells. The chain links TRBV12-3 or TRBV12-4 to TRBJ2-5; TRBD1 aligns across 9 bases. Sequencing was performed on cultured T cells, either the whole culture or a sorted T cell fraction (not recorded which). Subset reported: Tr1-enriched cell product generated in vitro against host alloantigens. This TCR came from a human donor in good health. This CDR3 reads CASSLGGTGRETQYF. For the CDR3, the DNA is TGTGCCAGCAGTTTAGGGGGGACAGGGCGGGAGACCCAGTACTTC.